This TCR beta chain is from a study of cytomegalovirus exposure and HLA in healthy donors. For this clone: Its target is not known.

This CDR3 comprises 16 residues. In germline, CDR1 is SGHNT, CDR2 YYREEE (reference sequence). The V end lost 0 bases, the J end lost 5 bases, and 15 bases lay between the germline ends. Study results and caveats: The authors enumerated roughly 180 TCR beta chains as linked to cytomegalovirus. Earlier results showed most TCR beta V segments being productive about 87% or about 30% of the time.

The study ran its PCR with 60 Vbeta and 13 Jbeta primers. The data were produced by immunoSEQ multiplex PCR, yet TCRdb's version contains in-frame clones alone and is incomplete. The sample carries 150,000 to 200,000 clones, almost 80% recorded once. What was sequenced was PBMCs. The genes are TRBV5-4 and TRBJ2-1, with a possible D match to TRBD2 (6 bases). The sequence derives from a woman aged 45-59 years in good health and CMV-seropositive. In DNA, the CDR3 is TGTGCCAGCAGCTTGGCTGGGGGGAATATTAACAATGAGCAGTTCTTC. It is translated as CASSLAGGNINNEQFF. Full variable domain (outside the CDR3, taken from reference TRBV5-4 and TRBJ2-1): ETGVTQSPTHLIKTRGQQVTLRCSSQSGHNTVSWYQQALGQGPQFIFQYYREEENGRGNFPPRFSGLQFPNYSSELNVNALELDDSALYLCASSLAGGNINNEQFFGPGTRLTVL.